This entry describes one T cell receptor beta chain. Here immunoSEQ multiplex PCR was the method, and the copy in TCRdb shows in-frame clones only, minus some. The table records 250,000 or so clones, 80% to 90% of them present only once. The data originate from a study of blood T cell repertoires in COVID-19. Whole-study context: Material from acute and convalescent COVID-19 was sourced from the United States, Italy and Spain.

Germline CDR1 is SGHRS and CDR2 is YFSETQ. This CDR3 region has 17 residues. Trimming pared 0 bases from V and 4 bases from J, leaving 16 bases between. Participants' reported clinical history set cohort assignment. The genes are TRBV5-1 and TRBJ1-4, with a weak D call TRBD1 (6 bases). Material: PBMCs or T cells enriched from blood (not recorded which). This clonotype was sampled from a woman aged 25-40 years with acute COVID-19. DNA of the CDR3: TGCGCCAGCAGCTTGGCGGGGGGCGGTCTTCTTAATGAAAAACTGTTTTTT. Translation gives CASSLAGGGLLNEKLFF.